These T cell receptor beta chains were read from a single sample in a study of beta chain features in type 1 diabetes. TCRdb's table, derived via immunoSEQ multiplex PCR, lists solely in-frame clones and lacks some. The sample consists of 150,000 or so clones, 11% of them appearing once. Sequencing input: central memory CD4+ T cells from blood. The source is a man aged 18 to 30 in good health. Both conserved end residues are part of each CDR3. The D gene is left open where the match is weak. Clone size is stated in some rows and not others, as once, few, many or a class when expanded.

length	size	V	J	D	DNA	CDR3
12	few	TRBV7-2	TRBJ1-2	TRBD1	TGTGCCAGCAGCGTCGGGACAGCTGGCTACACCTTC	CASSVGTAGYTF
15	few	TRBV6-1	TRBJ2-7	TRBD1	TGTGCCAGCAGTGAATTTGGACAGGGGACCTACGAGCAGTACTTC	CASSEFGQGTYEQYF
15	-	TRBV29-1	TRBJ2-3	TRBD1	TGCAGCGTTGAAGATTGGGGACAGGGCCCAGATACGCAGTATTTT	CSVEDWGQGPDTQYF
14	few	TRBV5-1	TRBJ2-5	-	TGCGCCAGCAGCAAGGGACTGAACCAAGAGACCCAGTACTTC	CASSKGLNQETQYF
13	-	TRBV30	TRBJ1-3	-	TGTGCCTGGAGTGTAAGCAGGGGAAACACCATATATTTT	CAWSVSRGNTIYF
19	-	TRBV14	TRBJ2-6	-	TGTGCCAGCAGCCAAGATCCGAGGCAGGGGTCATCAGGGGCCAACGTCCTGACTTTC	CASSQDPRQGSSGANVLTF
15	-	TRBV5-4	TRBJ2-2	-	TGTGCCAGCAGCTTGGACTTCCAGTACACCGGGGAGCTGTTTTTT	CASSLDFQYTGELFF
16	few	TRBV29-1	TRBJ2-1	TRBD2	TGCAGCGTTGGGCTAGCGGGAGGTGCGTCCTACAATGAGCAGTTCTTC	CSVGLAGGASYNEQFF
15	few	TRBV9	TRBJ1-1	-	TGTGCCAGCAGCCCGCCCCGGGACCGGGAGACTGAAGCTTTCTTT	CASSPPRDRETEAFF
15	many	TRBV9	TRBJ2-3	-	TGTGCCAGCAGCACCGGGACCTCGAACACAGATACGCAGTATTTT	CASSTGTSNTDTQYF
13	few	TRBV29-1	TRBJ2-1	-	TGCAGCGTTGAAGTTTCACAGGGCAATGAGCAGTTCTTC	CSVEVSQGNEQFF
15	-	TRBV7-2	TRBJ2-5	TRBD2	TGTGCCAGCAGCCCCCGGACTAGCCAGGGAGAGACCCAGTACTTC	CASSPRTSQGETQYF
15	few	TRBV18	TRBJ2-3	-	TGTGCCAGCTCACCAACGGCAGGTAGCACAGATACGCAGTATTTT	CASSPTAGSTDTQYF
14	-	TRBV7-2	TRBJ1-4	-	TGTGCCAGCAGCTCGGACGGACGTAATGAAAAACTGTTTTTT	CASSSDGRNEKLFF
17	-	TRBV9	TRBJ2-5	TRBD2	TGTGCCAGCAGCGTCGCCAGCCGGGGCGGGGGACAAGAGACCCAGTACTTC	CASSVASRGGGQETQYF
16	few	TRBV28	TRBJ2-4	-	TGTGCCAGCAGCCTCCCCCCCGGACGGGGAGAAAACATTCAGTACTTC	CASSLPPGRGENIQYF
12	-	TRBV7-2	TRBJ1-4	-	TGTGCCAGCAGGCAGGGCAATGAAAAACTGTTTTTT	CASRQGNEKLFF
17	few	TRBV4-1	TRBJ2-1	TRBD2	TGCGCCAGCAGCCAAGAATTAACTAGCGGGGGCCAAAAGAAGCAGTTCTTC	CASSQELTSGGQKKQFF
12	few	TRBV29-1	TRBJ1-5	-	TGCAGCGCCCGGGACGGGAATCAGCCCCAGCATTTT	CSARDGNQPQHF
14	few	TRBV18	TRBJ2-2	-	TGTGCCAGCTCACCGTGGGAGGCCAGCGGGGAGCTGTTTTTT	CASSPWEASGELFF
13	few	TRBV28	TRBJ1-5	-	TGTGCCAGCAGGATCCGGGACAATCAGCCCCAGCATTTT	CASRIRDNQPQHF
15	few	TRBV28	TRBJ2-7	TRBD2	TGTGCCAGCAGTTTTGGGCTAGCGGGCTCCTACGAGCAGTACTTC	CASSFGLAGSYEQYF
14	many	TRBV7-2	TRBJ2-5	TRBD1	TGTGCCAGCAGTCGGGACAGGGGACCGGAGACCCAGTACTTC	CASSRDRGPETQYF
17	few	TRBV4-3	TRBJ2-2	-	TGCGCCAGCAGCCAAGATCGCGGGGCAGGGAGGACCGGGGAGCTGTTTTTT	CASSQDRGAGRTGELFF
13	few	TRBV23-1	TRBJ2-5	-	TGCGCCAGCAGCCGGGACACTCAAGAGACCCAGTACTTC	CASSRDTQETQYF
13	-	TRBV11-3	TRBJ2-7	-	TGTGCCAGCAGCTTTGGGGTTTCGGGAGAGCAGTACTTC	CASSFGVSGEQYF
14	few	TRBV7-9	TRBJ1-1	-	TGTGCCAGCAGCTTACCTCAAGTTAACACTGAAGCTTTCTTT	CASSLPQVNTEAFF
15	-	TRBV28	TRBJ2-5	TRBD1	TGTGCCAGCGGATACTTGGGGGACAGTCAAGAGACCCAGTACTTC	CASGYLGDSQETQYF